Shown below are 21 T cell receptor beta chains from a single sample sequenced in a study of graft-versus-host responses after intestinal transplantation. Method: immunoSEQ multiplex PCR; TCRdb's copy keeps in-frame clones and lacks some. The sample shows tens of thousands of clones, roughly 90% of them seen only once. The sequenced sample was PBMCs, obtained 524 days after transplant. The receptors were gathered from a human patient who received an intestinal transplant, so some T cells may come from the graft donor.

The rearrangement joins TRBV7-9 to TRBJ2-7; unclear D gene. V was pared by 5 bases and J by 2 bases, with 22 bases between. From germline, CDR1 is SEHNR and CDR2 FQNEAQ (reference sequence). CDR3 size: 17 residues. The CDR3 reads CASSPIGRAVTTYEQYF. The DNA of the CDR3 is TGTGCCAGCAGCCCCATCGGTCGAGCTGTTACTACCTACGAGCAGTACTTC.

The V gene is TRBV15, the J gene TRBJ1-3; possible D gene TRBD1, 5 bases. V was cut by 0 bases and J by 0 bases, with 12 bases left in between. The CDR3 covers 17 residues. From germline, CDR1 is LNHNV and CDR2 YYDKDF (reference sequence). The CDR3 loop reads CATSRDSHRSSGNTIYF. In DNA form, the CDR3 reads TGTGCCACCAGCAGAGATTCCCACAGGAGCTCTGGAAACACCATATATTTT.

This chain uses TRBV28 with TRBJ2-5; TRBD1 matches at 11 bases. Trimming took 7 bases from V and 4 from J; bases not matched to a gene: 14. The V gene's germline CDR1 is MDHEN and CDR2 SYDVKM. The CDR3 covers 17 residues. CDR3 sequence: CASTKPGQGVSLETQYF. CDR3 DNA: TGTGCCAGCACCAAACCGGGACAGGGGGTGAGCCTAGAGACCCAGTACTTC.

The V gene is TRBV21-1, the J gene TRBJ1-4. TRBV21-1 is listed as a pseudogene. This CDR3 spans 17 amino acids. CDR3 residues: CASSKALLRVFSEKLFF. Here the CDR3 DNA reads TGTGCCAGCAGCAAAGCTTTATTAAGGGTATTCAGTGAAAAACTGTTTTTT.

Remarks on this clone: The junction does not match germline at one end; this may be a read error. The chain combines TRBV19 with TRBJ2-5; 8 nucleotides agree with TRBD1. The CDR3 consists of 14 residues. Germline CDR1 LNHDA, CDR2 SQIVND (reference sequence). CDR3 sequence: CASKGQGHQEIQYF. DNA of the CDR3: TGTGCCAGTAAAGGACAGGGCCACCAAGAGATCCAGTACTTC.

The chain employs TRBV2 and TRBJ1-2, with TRBD1 identical over 8 bases. The CDR3 runs 12 residues. V lost 6 bases, J lost 8 bases, and 5 bases stayed unmatched. Germline V gives CDR1 SNHLY, CDR2 FYNNEI. CDR3 loop: CASRMDRAGYTF. CDR3 sequence (DNA): TGTGCCAGCAGGATGGACAGGGCCGGCTACACCTTC.

The chain combines TRBV9 with TRBJ2-1, with D tentatively TRBD1 or TRBD2 (5 bases each). CDR3 size: 16 residues. Trimming took off 0 bases at V and 0 bases at J, with 10 bases between the two ends. Germline CDR1 and CDR2: SGDLS and YYNGEE. As DNA, the CDR3 is TGTGCCAGCAGCGTAGTCCCGGGACGCTCCTACAATGAGCAGTTCTTC. Its protein product is CASSVVPGRSYNEQFF. Variable domain in full (rest from reference TRBV9 and TRBJ2-1): DSGVTQTPKHLITATGQRVTLRCSPRSGDLSVYWYQQSLDQGLQFLIQYYNGEERAKGNILERFSAQQFPDLHSELNLSSLELGDSALYFCASSVVPGRSYNEQFFGPGTRLTVL.

This clone was seen a few times. The chain carries TRBV4-1 and TRBJ2-7; 8 bases fit TRBD1. Germline loops: CDR1 MGHRA, CDR2 YSYEKL. CDR3 size: 14 residues. Trimming took 1 base from V and 2 from J; bases not matched to a gene: 1. This CDR3 reads CASSQGDRPYEQYF. The CDR3 coding sequence is TGCGCCAGCAGCCAAGGGGACAGGCCCTACGAGCAGTACTTC.

This clone was seen a single time. V and J are TRBV19 and TRBJ1-1; D is possibly TRBD1 (5 bases). The V end lost 3 bases, the J end lost 0 bases, and 11 bases lay between the germline ends. The CDR3 sequence is 15 residues long. In germline, CDR1 is LNHDA, CDR2 SQIVND (reference sequence). In DNA, the CDR3 is TGTGCCAGTAGTATTCGTCAGGGCGTGAACACTGAAGCTTTCTTT. Protein: CASSIRQGVNTEAFF.

V usage is TRBV5-4 and J usage is TRBJ1-5, with TRBD1 as a possible D gene (5 bases). Trimming took 5 bases from V and 2 from J, leaving 11 bases between them. Germline CDR1 reads SGHNT; CDR2 reads YYREEE (reference sequence). This CDR3 has 14 residues. The chain's CDR3 is CASSSGGGNQPQHF. The DNA for the CDR3 is TGTGCCAGCAGTTCTGGAGGGGGCAATCAGCCCCAGCATTTT. Full variable domain (outside the CDR3, taken from reference TRBV5-4 and TRBJ1-5): ETGVTQSPTHLIKTRGQQVTLRCSSQSGHNTVSWYQQALGQGPQFIFQYYREEENGRGNFPPRFSGLQFPNYSSELNVNALELDDSALYLCASSSGGGNQPQHFGDGTRLSIL.

The chain joins TRBV28 to TRBJ1-4; tentative D call: TRBD1 (5 bases). CDR1 is MDHEN, CDR2 SYDVKM, per germline. This CDR3 has 15 amino acids. Between the trimmed V and J ends, which lost 7 bases and 7 bases, there was a span of 19 bases. The CDR3 DNA reads TGTGCCAGCACCCTGGGGGGGAGGGTCGGTGAAAAACTGTTTTTT. Protein sequence: CASTLGGRVGEKLFF.

The table lists this clone with a count of one. The rearrangement joins TRBV7-8 to TRBJ2-1; D is perhaps TRBD1 or TRBD2 (6 bases each). Germline CDR1 and CDR2: SGHVS and FQNEAQ. The V gene lost 0 bases and the J gene lost 9 bases, with 15 bases spanning the gap. The CDR3 is 15 residues long. The CDR3 DNA follows: TGTGCCAGCAGCTTAGCTCCTTGGAAGGGGGGTGAGCAGTTCTTC. This codes for CASSLAPWKGGEQFF.

V is TRBV2 and J is TRBJ2-3; TRBD1 matches 7 bases. Trimming at V came to 6 bases and at J to 8 bases, leaving 14 bases not matched to a gene. Germline V lookup: CDR1 SNHLY, CDR2 FYNNEI. The CDR3 is 15 residues long. CDR3 region: CASSLLTGSNPTQYF. CDR3 sequence (DNA): TGTGCCAGCAGCCTACTGACAGGGTCTAACCCTACGCAGTATTTT.

This clone showed up just once. The sample contains more than one DNA sequence encoding this CDR3. The V and J genes are TRBV21-1 and TRBJ2-5; TRBD1, the table's D call, was not compared with the DNA. TRBV21-1 is tagged as a pseudogene. The CDR3 length is 12 residues. The CDR3 spells CASGARVETQYF. The CDR3, as DNA: TGTGCCAGCGGGGCAAGGGTGGAGACCCAGTACTTC.

The table lists this clone with a count of one. This rearrangement joins TRBV28 to TRBJ1-1, with D possibly being TRBD1 (5 bases). The germline gives CDR1 MDHEN, CDR2 SYDVKM. V lost 6 bases to trimming and J lost 11 bases, with 13 bases between them. The CDR3 is 11 amino acids. CDR3 protein: CASSSGLRAFF. The CDR3 nucleotides read TGTGCCAGCAGCTCGGGACTGAGGGCTTTCTTT.

The genes are TRBV9 and TRBJ2-1; the D gene is possibly TRBD2 (6 bases). Trimming took 0 bases from V and 1 from J, leaving 8 bases between them. CDR3 length equals 15 residues. Germline values: CDR1 SGDLS, CDR2 YYNGEE. The CDR3 bases are TGTGCCAGCAGCGTAGCGGGAGTATCCTACAATGAGCAGTTCTTC. The encoded protein is CASSVAGVSYNEQFF. The full variable domain, its missing parts supplied by reference TRBV9 and TRBJ2-1, is DSGVTQTPKHLITATGQRVTLRCSPRSGDLSVYWYQQSLDQGLQFLIQYYNGEERAKGNILERFSAQQFPDLHSELNLSSLELGDSALYFCASSVAGVSYNEQFFGPGTRLTVL.

The chain joins TRBV7-3 to TRBJ2-5, with D possibly called TRBD1 or TRBD2 (5 bases each). The V gene lost 0 bases and the J gene lost 7 bases, with 21 bases spanning the gap. This CDR3 is built from 17 residues. The germline CDR1 and CDR2 sequences are SGHTA and FQGTGA. CDR3 coding DNA: TGTGCCAGCAGCTTAACCTCCTCCGCAGGGACCAAGGGGACCCAGTACTTC. It specifies CASSLTSSAGTKGTQYF.

V is TRBV6-6 and J is TRBJ2-1; D is uncertain. This CDR3 contains 15 residues. Germline lookup yields CDR1 MNHNY and CDR2 SVGAGI (reference sequence). Trimming took 3 bases from V and 2 from J, leaving 11 bases between them. CDR3 DNA sequence: TGTGCCAGCAGTTATCGTTCCAACCCCTACAATGAGCAGTTCTTC. This gives the protein CASSYRSNPYNEQFF.

This clone was counted a single time. DNA for the CDR3: TGTGCCAGCACAGAGCGGGAGGTCGACAATGAGCAGTTCTTC. This encodes CASTEREVDNEQFF. The chain uses TRBV11-3 and TRBJ2-1, with 9 bases aligning to TRBD2. The germline gives CDR1 SGHNT, CDR2 YENEEA. The CDR3 runs 14 residues. The junction had 6 bases not matched to a gene; V was cut back by 7 bases and J by 5 bases.

The V and J genes are TRBV6-5 and TRBJ1-4; no definite D call. CDR3 length: 13 amino acids. Trimming took 6 bases from V and 5 from J, leaving 10 bases between them. Germline CDR1 MNHEY, CDR2 SVGAGI. The CDR3 sequence: CASSRGTNEKLFF. CDR3 nucleotide sequence: TGTGCCAGCAGCCGAGGAACCAATGAAAAACTGTTTTTT.

This clone was observed a few times. The rearrangement uses TRBV27 and TRBJ2-7; the D gene is possibly TRBD1 (5 bases). The CDR3 runs to 14 residues. Looked up from germline, CDR1 is MNHEY and CDR2 is SMNVEV (reference sequence). Deletions cut 2 bases from V and 3 bases from J, with 11 bases between. In DNA form, the CDR3 reads TGTGCCAGCAGTTTACGGGTAAGGGGCTACGAGCAGTACTTC. This sequence encodes CASSLRVRGYEQYF.